Listed here are 17 T cell receptor beta chains from one sample, sequenced in a study of cytomegalovirus exposure and HLA in healthy donors. PCR primers comprised 60 Vbeta and 13 Jbeta primers. Sequencing used immunoSEQ multiplex PCR; TCRdb keeps in-frame clones, though not all of them. The sample holds under 250,000 clones, nearly 80% seen once. The sample consisted of PBMCs. Every receptor here comes from a male donor in good health and CMV-seronegative.

The chain links TRBV9 to TRBJ1-1; D is possibly TRBD1 (6 bases). The V end lost 4 bases, the J end lost 6 bases, and 19 bases lay between the germline ends. The CDR3 runs 15 residues. CDR1 is SGDLS and CDR2 is YYNGEE in the germline V gene. CDR3 sequence: CASSTPTGHGSEAFF. The CDR3 region has the DNA TGTGCCAGCAGCACACCGACAGGACATGGGTCTGAAGCTTTCTTT.

The genes are TRBV7-6 and TRBJ2-1, with 9 bases lining up with TRBD2. CDR3 size: 18 residues. Trimming took 5 bases from V and 7 from J; bases not matched to a gene: 18. From germline, CDR1 is SGHVS and CDR2 FNYEAQ. CDR3 nucleotide sequence: TGTGCCAGCAGCCATACAGGCATGCGGGAGGGCCTGAGGAATGAGCAGTTCTTC. Translated: CASSHTGMREGLRNEQFF.

V usage is TRBV18 and J usage is TRBJ1-2; D is perhaps TRBD1 (5 bases). Germline V gene lookup returns CDR1 KGHSH and CDR2 LQKENI. Trimming cost V 5 bases and J 7 bases, with 14 bases left between them. The CDR3 is 13 amino acids. CDR3 bases: TGTGCCAGCTCAGCGGGGCCTACTTCTGGCTACACCTTC. Translating gives CASSAGPTSGYTF.

The gene calls are TRBV5-1 and TRBJ2-1; 11 bases agree with TRBD2. CDR1 and CDR2 (germline): SGHRS, YFSETQ. CDR3 length: 16 amino acids. V gave up 4 bases and J gave up 4 bases; unmatched junction bases: 7. As DNA, the CDR3 is TGCGCCAGCAGCGGGGAACTAGCGGGAGTATACAATGAGCAGTTCTTC. This encodes CASSGELAGVYNEQFF.

The V call is TRBV7-9, the J call TRBJ2-5; possible D gene TRBD2, 5 bases. The CDR3 is made up of 13 amino acids. V was shortened by 0 bases and J by 7 bases, with 9 bases between the two germline ends. The germline V gene has CDR1 SEHNR and CDR2 FQNEAQ (reference sequence). For the CDR3, the DNA is TGTGCCAGCAGCTTAGCCGGTGCGGGGACCCAGTACTTC. Its protein product is CASSLAGAGTQYF.

This chain connects TRBV7-8 to TRBJ1-4, with D possibly TRBD1 on 6 matching bases. This CDR3 is 16 amino acids long. Looked up from germline, CDR1 is SGHVS and CDR2 is FQNEAQ. V was clipped by 5 bases and J by 0 bases, with 13 bases between them. CDR3 sequence: CASSKGGAPTNEKLFF. In DNA form, the CDR3 reads TGTGCCAGCAGCAAAGGGGGGGCCCCAACTAATGAAAAACTGTTTTTT.

This chain joins TRBV5-1 and TRBJ2-7; 7 nucleotides agree with TRBD2. This CDR3 comprises 13 residues. Germline assignment: CDR1 SGHRS and CDR2 YFSETQ. Unmatched junction bases numbered 7, after V lost 5 bases and J lost 5 bases. The CDR3 spells CASSAGDRNEQYF. The CDR3 DNA sequence: TGCGCCAGCAGTGCGGGGGACCGGAACGAGCAGTACTTC.

The V call is TRBV2, the J call TRBJ1-1; possible D gene TRBD1, 6 bases. V lost 6 bases to trimming and J lost 5 bases, with 16 bases between them. This CDR3 is built from 14 residues. Germline CDR1 reads SNHLY; CDR2 reads FYNNEI. The CDR3 DNA is TGTGCCAGCAGGAGAGCAGGGGAGGGAACTGAAGCTTTCTTT. Translation gives CASRRAGEGTEAFF.

This clone has just one count. V gene TRBV7-2 combines with J gene TRBJ2-7, with TRBD2 matching over 8 bases. Germline V lookup: CDR1 SGHTA, CDR2 FQGNSA. The CDR3 runs to 16 residues. Trimming took 4 bases from V and 3 from J; bases not matched to a gene: 11. CDR3 region: CASSSLGVRGGYEQYF. Written as DNA, the CDR3 is TGTGCCAGCAGCTCCCTCGGGGTTCGGGGGGGCTACGAGCAGTACTTC.

This clone has more than one count but fewer than ten. The chain carries TRBV28 and TRBJ2-2; 11 bases fit TRBD1. The germline CDR1 and CDR2 sequences are MDHEN and SYDVKM. The J segment lost 4 bases and the V segment lost 5 bases, leaving 6 bases of the junction unmatched. The CDR3 runs to 16 residues. DNA of the CDR3: TGTGCCAGCAGTCGCCCGGGACAGGGGGGCACCGGGGAGCTGTTTTTT. Encoded protein: CASSRPGQGGTGELFF.

This clone occurred once. This chain uses TRBV7-9 with TRBJ2-2, with TRBD1 matching over 10 bases. This CDR3 has 17 amino acids. V lost 3 bases and J lost 4; bases outside the gene matches: 8. Per germline, CDR1 SEHNR and CDR2 FQNEAQ (reference sequence). CDR3 in amino acids: CASSLTGQGSLTGELFF. The CDR3 region has the DNA TGTGCCAGCAGCTTGACGGGACAGGGGTCACTCACCGGGGAGCTGTTTTTT.

This sequence joins TRBV5-6 and TRBJ1-2; 7 bases are shared with TRBD1. This CDR3 has 14 amino acids. The trim removed 2 bases at V and 6 bases at J, leaving 7 bases unmatched. The germline V gene has CDR1 SGHDT and CDR2 YYEEEE. CDR3: CASSFLTGVNGYTF. The CDR3 bases are TGTGCCAGCAGCTTTTTAACAGGGGTGAATGGCTACACCTTC.

This chain connects TRBV30 to TRBJ2-5; D gene uncertain. This CDR3 has 14 amino acids. Germline V lookup: CDR1 GTSNPN, CDR2 SVGIG (reference sequence). V shed 3 bases and J shed 0 bases, with 11 bases lying between them. The CDR3 reads CAWRPTGYQETQYF. CDR3 DNA: TGTGCCTGGAGGCCGACTGGGTACCAAGAGACCCAGTACTTC. Based on the CDR3 plus reference TRBV30 and TRBJ2-5, the full variable domain is SQTIHQWPATLVQPVGSPLSLECTVEGTSNPNLYWYRQAAGRGLQLLFYSVGIGQISSEVPQNLSASRPQDRQFILSSKKLLLSDSGFYLCAWRPTGYQETQYFGPGTRLLVL.

V and J are TRBV5-1 and TRBJ2-7; D perhaps matches TRBD2 (6 bases). Germline V gene lookup returns CDR1 SGHRS and CDR2 YFSETQ. This CDR3 region has 13 residues. V was cut by 4 bases and J by 6 bases, with 14 bases left in between. CDR3 bases: TGCGCCAGCAGCCCCGGGGGTAGCTTCGAGCAGTACTTC. The encoded protein is CASSPGGSFEQYF.

The rearrangement links TRBV4-3 to TRBJ1-2; D is undetermined. Germline V gene lookup returns CDR1 LGHNA and CDR2 YSLEER. The CDR3 length is 15 residues. The V end was cut by 0 bases, the J end by 0 bases, with 8 bases between. CDR3: CASSQDSTTNYGYTF. DNA for the CDR3: TGCGCCAGCAGCCAAGATAGCACAACTAACTATGGCTACACCTTC.

The genes are TRBV4-3 and TRBJ2-1, with 8 bases that match TRBD2. The CDR3 contains 15 residues. The germline CDR1 and CDR2 sequences are LGHNA and YSLEER. The V and J ends lost 0 bases and 7 bases, in that order; junction bases with no gene match: 5. The CDR3 DNA reads as TGCGCCAGCAGCCAAGACGGAGCGGGAGTGAATGAGCAGTTCTTC. Amino acid sequence: CASSQDGAGVNEQFF.

V is TRBV5-5 and J is TRBJ1-2; 11 positions match TRBD1. Germline CDR1 and CDR2: SGHKS and YYEKEE (reference sequence). V dropped 1 base and J dropped 6; count of bases not matched to a gene: 5. The CDR3 spans 15 residues. The CDR3 sequence is CASSLSGTGGDGYTF. The CDR3 DNA follows: TGTGCCAGCAGCTTGAGCGGGACAGGGGGTGATGGCTACACCTTC.